This T cell receptor beta chain was identified during a study of cytomegalovirus exposure and HLA in healthy donors. Whole-study context: Unique TCRs from HLA-typed donors, 75 million to 100 million of them, were held in an early data release. Study results and caveats: In a later analysis, DRB1 alleles had the most associated TCRs; HLA-C alleles the fewest. Productive rates of about 87% or about 30% were seen for most TCR beta V segments in an earlier analysis. Fewer than 200 TCR beta chains were listed as cytomegalovirus-associated.

The PCR contained 60 Vbeta and 13 Jbeta primers. Here immunoSEQ multiplex PCR was the method, and the copy in TCRdb shows in-frame clones only, minus some. The data show about 160,000 clones, with around 78% seen just once and approximately 3.1% held by the top ten. This CDR3 is built from 15 residues. Germline loops: CDR1 SGHRS, CDR2 YFSETQ. Trimming stripped 1 base from V and 8 bases from J, with 13 bases between. To note about this clone: As yet, its antigen is unknown.

The chain joins TRBV5-1 to TRBJ1-6; a weak D match, TRBD1 (5 bases). This receptor was obtained from a middle-aged woman in good health and CMV-seronegative. Sequencing was carried out using PBMCs. The CDR3 nucleotides read TGCGCCAGCAGCTTGTTATGGGGGAGGGATTCACCCCTCCACTTT. Protein product: CASSLLWGRDSPLHF.